This T cell receptor (beta chain) was obtained from a study of vaccination effects on CD4 cells after COVID-19. Study-wide background: Each participant was given two doses of one vaccine (BNT162b2 or mRNA-1273).

This table comes from immunoSEQ multiplex PCR, and its TCRdb copy is limited to in-frame clones, with some not included. The profile shows approximately 54,000 clones, 65% to 90% of them singletons. V shed 3 bases and J shed 2 bases, with 12 bases lying between them. The CDR3 is made up of 14 amino acids. Germline V CDR1 and CDR2: DFQATT, SNEGSKA (reference sequence). Pools of viral peptides were used by the ViraFEST assay to expand antigen-specific CD4+ T cells ahead of sequencing. Investigators separated out CD4+ T cells once approximately 11 days of culture had passed. IL-2 medium took the place of half the medium on both days 3 and 7. As regards this clone: Its specificity is unknown.

The receptor comes from a human donor who received a COVID-19 vaccine. Sequences were derived from CD4+ T cells from PBMCs cultured with HCoV-229E spike peptides, sampled before COVID-19 vaccination. The chain has TRBV20-1 and TRBJ2-3; D may be TRBD2 (6 bases). This chain's CDR3 is CSASSGLNTDTQYF. Here the CDR3 DNA reads TGCAGTGCTAGTAGCGGATTAAACACAGATACGCAGTATTTT.